A selection of T cell receptor beta chains follows, all from one sample in a study of blood T cell repertoires in COVID-19. Repertoires were generated with immunoSEQ multiplex PCR, while TCRdb's copy carries only in-frame clones and drops some. The table shows about 480,000 clones, with approximately 88% occurring only once. Sequenced sample: PBMCs or T cells enriched from blood (not recorded which). The receptors stem from a middle-aged woman who had recovered from COVID-19. Each CDR3 is given with its conserved first and last residue. Each record gives: CDR3 protein, CDR3 DNA, CDR3 length, clone size, J gene, D gene, V gene. D genes are given only for firm matches. A clone size is listed for some rows: how often the clone was seen (once, few, many), or a class if it is expanded.

CDR3 protein: CASSLGLAGGPESEEQYF
CDR3 DNA: TGTGCCAGCAGCTTAGGGCTAGCGGGAGGGCCGGAGTCTGAGGAGCAGTACTTC
CDR3 length: 18
clone size: NA
J gene: TRBJ2-7
D gene: TRBD2
V gene: TRBV7-2

CDR3 protein: CATSAARESVTQYF
CDR3 DNA: TGTGCCACCAGCGCCGCGAGGGAGTCCGTTACGCAGTATTTT
CDR3 length: 14
clone size: NA
J gene: TRBJ2-3
D gene: NA
V gene: TRBV15

CDR3 protein: CASRQGTNEKLFF
CDR3 DNA: TGTGCCAGCAGACAGGGGACTAATGAAAAACTGTTTTTT
CDR3 length: 13
clone size: few
J gene: TRBJ1-4
D gene: TRBD1
V gene: TRBV27

CDR3 protein: CASRPSGSYEQYF
CDR3 DNA: TGTGCCAGCAGACCCAGCGGGTCCTACGAGCAGTACTTC
CDR3 length: 13
clone size: NA
J gene: TRBJ2-7
D gene: NA
V gene: TRBV7-9

CDR3 protein: CASSITGFYGYTF
CDR3 DNA: TGTGCCAGCAGCATAACAGGGTTCTATGGCTACACCTTC
CDR3 length: 13
clone size: NA
J gene: TRBJ1-2
D gene: NA
V gene: TRBV5-4

CDR3 protein: CASSQDYTLTTGKRFF
CDR3 DNA: TGTGCCAGCAGCCAAGATTACACTCTCACGACAGGGAAGAGGTTCTTC
CDR3 length: 16
clone size: NA
J gene: TRBJ2-1
D gene: TRBD1
V gene: TRBV3-1/TRBV3-2

CDR3 protein: CASKLNGQGADTIYF
CDR3 DNA: TGCGCCAGCAAATTGAACGGACAGGGGGCAGACACCATATATTTT
CDR3 length: 15
clone size: few
J gene: TRBJ1-3
D gene: TRBD1
V gene: TRBV5-1

CDR3 protein: CASSIDLGRIYGYTF
CDR3 DNA: TGTGCCAGTAGTATAGATCTCGGCAGGATCTATGGCTACACCTTC
CDR3 length: 15
clone size: NA
J gene: TRBJ1-2
D gene: NA
V gene: TRBV19

CDR3 protein: CASSLQINEKLFF
CDR3 DNA: TGTGCCAGCAGTTTACAGATTAATGAAAAACTGTTTTTT
CDR3 length: 13
clone size: once
J gene: TRBJ1-4
D gene: NA
V gene: TRBV27

CDR3 protein: CASSFGLAGKNTGELFF
CDR3 DNA: TGTGCCAGCAGCTTCGGACTAGCGGGAAAGAACACCGGGGAGCTGTTTTTT
CDR3 length: 17
clone size: NA
J gene: TRBJ2-2
D gene: TRBD2
V gene: TRBV5-4

CDR3 protein: CASSREMGQYF
CDR3 DNA: TGTGCCAGCAGTCGGGAGATGGGGCAGTACTTC
CDR3 length: 11
clone size: NA
J gene: TRBJ2-7
D gene: NA
V gene: TRBV2

CDR3 protein: CASSYSSMGFTAEAFF
CDR3 DNA: TGTGCCAGCAGTTACTCGTCCATGGGCTTTACAGCTGAAGCTTTCTTT
CDR3 length: 16
clone size: NA
J gene: TRBJ1-1
D gene: NA
V gene: TRBV6-5

CDR3 protein: CATSDPAESSYNEQFF
CDR3 DNA: TGTGCCACCAGTGACCCCGCCGAGAGCTCCTACAATGAGCAGTTCTTC
CDR3 length: 16
clone size: NA
J gene: TRBJ2-1
D gene: NA
V gene: TRBV24-1

CDR3 protein: CASSFRVGYGYTF
CDR3 DNA: TGTGCCAGCAGTTTTCGGGTGGGCTATGGCTACACCTTC
CDR3 length: 13
clone size: NA
J gene: TRBJ1-2
D gene: NA
V gene: TRBV12-3/TRBV12-4

CDR3 protein: CASSATPGVEYGYTF
CDR3 DNA: TGTGCCAGCAGCGCAACTCCAGGGGTCGAATATGGCTACACCTTC
CDR3 length: 15
clone size: once
J gene: TRBJ1-2
D gene: NA
V gene: TRBV9

CDR3 protein: CASSLDTVYEQYF
CDR3 DNA: TGTGCCAGCAGCCTGGACACAGTATACGAGCAGTACTTC
CDR3 length: 13
clone size: few
J gene: TRBJ2-7
D gene: NA
V gene: TRBV5-4

CDR3 protein: CAWTQGAPYNEQFF
CDR3 DNA: TGTGCCTGGACGCAGGGGGCACCTTACAATGAGCAGTTCTTC
CDR3 length: 14
clone size: NA
J gene: TRBJ2-1
D gene: TRBD1
V gene: TRBV30

CDR3 protein: CASSQELAGYNEQFF
CDR3 DNA: TGTGCCAGCAGCCAAGAACTAGCGGGATACAATGAGCAGTTCTTC
CDR3 length: 15
clone size: NA
J gene: TRBJ2-1
D gene: TRBD2
V gene: TRBV3-1/TRBV3-2

CDR3 protein: CASSQIASGLTYEQYF
CDR3 DNA: TGCGCCAGCAGCCAAATCGCTAGCGGGTTAACCTACGAGCAGTACTTC
CDR3 length: 16
clone size: NA
J gene: TRBJ2-7
D gene: TRBD2
V gene: TRBV4-1

CDR3 protein: CASSLGPGGTEAFF
CDR3 DNA: TGCGCCAGCAGCTTGGGGCCAGGGGGTACTGAAGCTTTCTTT
CDR3 length: 14
clone size: once
J gene: TRBJ1-1
D gene: TRBD1
V gene: TRBV5-1

CDR3 protein: CASSRGNTEAFF
CDR3 DNA: TGTGCCAGTAGTCGGGGTAACACTGAAGCTTTCTTT
CDR3 length: 12
clone size: NA
J gene: TRBJ1-1
D gene: NA
V gene: TRBV19

CDR3 protein: CASSPVHRVSTNEKLFF
CDR3 DNA: TGTGCCAGCAGCCCAGTCCATCGGGTTTCAACTAATGAAAAACTGTTTTTT
CDR3 length: 17
clone size: once
J gene: TRBJ1-4
D gene: NA
V gene: TRBV7-8

CDR3 protein: CASSLGRGQLYEQYF
CDR3 DNA: TGCGCCAGCAGCTTGGGGCGGGGGCAGCTCTACGAGCAGTACTTC
CDR3 length: 15
clone size: NA
J gene: TRBJ2-7
D gene: NA
V gene: TRBV5-1

CDR3 protein: CASSHRQGMTEAFF
CDR3 DNA: TGTGCCAGCAGCCACAGACAGGGAATGACTGAAGCTTTCTTT
CDR3 length: 14
clone size: NA
J gene: TRBJ1-1
D gene: TRBD1
V gene: TRBV5-6

CDR3 protein: CASSEGLSSYEQYF
CDR3 DNA: TGTGCCAGCAGCGAAGGACTGAGCTCCTACGAGCAGTACTTC
CDR3 length: 14
clone size: NA
J gene: TRBJ2-7
D gene: NA
V gene: TRBV11-2

CDR3 protein: CASSVLASGYTDTQYF
CDR3 DNA: TGTGCCAGCAGTGTACTCGCTAGCGGGTACACAGATACGCAGTATTTT
CDR3 length: 16
clone size: NA
J gene: TRBJ2-3
D gene: TRBD2
V gene: TRBV6-1

CDR3 protein: CASSLMGHETYEQYF
CDR3 DNA: TGTGCCAGCAGCTTAATGGGGCACGAGACCTACGAGCAGTACTTC
CDR3 length: 15
clone size: NA
J gene: TRBJ2-7
D gene: NA
V gene: TRBV7-2

CDR3 protein: CASSRHSRGGTQYF
CDR3 DNA: TGTGCCAGCAGCCGTCATAGTCGGGGGGGGACCCAGTACTTC
CDR3 length: 14
clone size: NA
J gene: TRBJ2-5
D gene: TRBD2
V gene: TRBV11-3

CDR3 protein: CATSDPTSGDNEQFF
CDR3 DNA: TGTGCCACCAGTGACCCGACTAGCGGAGACAATGAGCAGTTCTTC
CDR3 length: 15
clone size: NA
J gene: TRBJ2-1
D gene: TRBD2
V gene: TRBV24-1

CDR3 protein: CASSHRSPGDTEAFF
CDR3 DNA: TGCGCCAGCAGCCATCGGTCCCCGGGTGACACTGAAGCTTTCTTT
CDR3 length: 15
clone size: NA
J gene: TRBJ1-1
D gene: NA
V gene: TRBV4-3

CDR3 protein: CASSLCSSGPSYEQYF
CDR3 DNA: TGTGCCAGCAGCTTATGTTCTAGCGGACCCTCCTACGAGCAGTACTTC
CDR3 length: 16
clone size: NA
J gene: TRBJ2-7
D gene: TRBD2
V gene: TRBV11-3

CDR3 protein: CASSTSGNTGELFF
CDR3 DNA: TGTGCCAGCAGCACTAGCGGGAACACCGGGGAGCTGTTTTTT
CDR3 length: 14
clone size: NA
J gene: TRBJ2-2
D gene: TRBD2
V gene: TRBV7-2

CDR3 protein: CASSQAVREDNYGYTF
CDR3 DNA: TGCGCCAGCAGCCAAGCGGTAAGGGAGGATAACTATGGCTACACCTTC
CDR3 length: 16
clone size: once
J gene: TRBJ1-2
D gene: NA
V gene: TRBV4-3

CDR3 protein: CAWITGGPGNEQFF
CDR3 DNA: TGTGCCTGGATAACGGGAGGGCCTGGGAATGAGCAGTTCTTC
CDR3 length: 14
clone size: once
J gene: TRBJ2-1
D gene: TRBD2
V gene: TRBV30

CDR3 protein: CASIRQLYQETQYF
CDR3 DNA: TGTGCCAGCATACGACAGCTGTACCAAGAGACCCAGTACTTC
CDR3 length: 14
clone size: NA
J gene: TRBJ2-5
D gene: NA
V gene: TRBV6-6

CDR3 protein: CASSLPGLAGGDTQYF
CDR3 DNA: TGTGCCAGCAGCTTGCCTGGACTAGCGGGAGGAGATACGCAGTATTTT
CDR3 length: 16
clone size: NA
J gene: TRBJ2-3
D gene: TRBD2
V gene: TRBV11-3

CDR3 protein: CSVGPGTEAFF
CDR3 DNA: TGCAGCGTTGGGCCAGGAACTGAAGCTTTCTTT
CDR3 length: 11
clone size: NA
J gene: TRBJ1-1
D gene: NA
V gene: TRBV29-1

CDR3 protein: CASSVLSSYNEQFF
CDR3 DNA: TGTGCCAGCAGCGTACTGAGCTCCTACAATGAGCAGTTCTTC
CDR3 length: 14
clone size: NA
J gene: TRBJ2-1
D gene: NA
V gene: TRBV9

CDR3 protein: CASSVDPGGTYEQYF
CDR3 DNA: TGTGCCAGCAGCGTAGATCCAGGGGGCACCTACGAGCAGTACTTC
CDR3 length: 15
clone size: NA
J gene: TRBJ2-7
D gene: TRBD1
V gene: TRBV9

CDR3 protein: CASSFGPGRYEQYF
CDR3 DNA: TGTGCCAGCAGTTTTGGGCCAGGGAGGTACGAGCAGTACTTC
CDR3 length: 14
clone size: NA
J gene: TRBJ2-7
D gene: NA
V gene: TRBV6-2/TRBV6-3

CDR3 protein: CASSLNHADQPQHF
CDR3 DNA: TGTGCCAGCAGCTTAAATCACGCAGATCAGCCCCAGCATTTT
CDR3 length: 14
clone size: NA
J gene: TRBJ1-5
D gene: NA
V gene: TRBV7-9

CDR3 protein: CASSPLAGVTLEQYF
CDR3 DNA: TGTGCCAGCAGCCCCTTAGCGGGAGTGACGCTCGAGCAGTACTTC
CDR3 length: 15
clone size: NA
J gene: TRBJ2-7
D gene: TRBD2
V gene: TRBV9

CDR3 protein: CAIGGRQGRRSAEAFF
CDR3 DNA: TGTGCCATCGGGGGCCGACAGGGAAGGCGTTCGGCTGAAGCTTTCTTT
CDR3 length: 16
clone size: once
J gene: TRBJ1-1
D gene: TRBD1
V gene: TRBV10-3

CDR3 protein: CASSLARASGRYEQYF
CDR3 DNA: TGCGCCAGCAGCTTGGCCAGGGCTAGCGGGAGATACGAGCAGTACTTC
CDR3 length: 16
clone size: NA
J gene: TRBJ2-7
D gene: TRBD2
V gene: TRBV5-1

CDR3 protein: CALGGGPYEQYF
CDR3 DNA: TGTGCTCTAGGGGGCGGCCCCTACGAGCAGTACTTC
CDR3 length: 12
clone size: NA
J gene: TRBJ2-7
D gene: TRBD1
V gene: TRBV2

CDR3 protein: CATSRTGQLNTEAFF
CDR3 DNA: TGTGCCACCAGCAGAACGGGACAGCTGAACACTGAAGCTTTCTTT
CDR3 length: 15
clone size: NA
J gene: TRBJ1-1
D gene: TRBD1
V gene: TRBV15

CDR3 protein: CASSPLATSSGNTIYF
CDR3 DNA: TGTGCCAGCTCACCACTAGCAACGAGCTCTGGAAACACCATATATTTT
CDR3 length: 16
clone size: NA
J gene: TRBJ1-3
D gene: NA
V gene: TRBV18

CDR3 protein: CASTRDQETQYF
CDR3 DNA: TGTGCCAGCACTCGGGATCAAGAGACCCAGTACTTC
CDR3 length: 12
clone size: NA
J gene: TRBJ2-5
D gene: NA
V gene: TRBV6-5